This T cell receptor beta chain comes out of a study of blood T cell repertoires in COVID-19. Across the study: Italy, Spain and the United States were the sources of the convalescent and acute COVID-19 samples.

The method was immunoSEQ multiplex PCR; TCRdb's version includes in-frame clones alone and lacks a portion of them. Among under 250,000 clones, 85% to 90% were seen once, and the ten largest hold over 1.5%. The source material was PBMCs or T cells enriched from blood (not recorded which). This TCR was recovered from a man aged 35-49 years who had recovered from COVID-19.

CDR3 in amino acids: CASSPGGTVNYGYTF. In DNA form, the CDR3 reads TGTGCCAGCTCACCTGGAGGGACAGTTAACTATGGCTACACCTTC. The V call is TRBV18, the J call TRBJ1-2, with 7 bases aligning to TRBD1. CDR1 is KGHSH and CDR2 is LQKENI in the germline V gene. The ends lost 3 bases at V and 1 base at J; junction bases unmatched: 5. There are 15 residues in the CDR3.